Below, 6 T cell receptor beta chains from the same sample are listed, as sequenced in a study of shared clonotypes between healthy human individuals. TCRdb keeps only in-frame clones here, not all; method: immunoSEQ multiplex PCR. The table has 500,000 to 650,000 clones, around 78% seen once. Sequencing was done on a sample of PBMCs. These receptors came from a middle-aged woman in good health. Some clones in this sample may be carry-over from other donors' samples.

This clone was seen a handful of times. Other nucleotide sequences from this sample produce the same CDR3. The chain is built from TRBV5-1 and TRBJ2-3, with 8 bases matching TRBD2. Germline values: CDR1 SGHRS, CDR2 YFSETQ. J was trimmed by 1 base and V by 2 bases; bases with no gene match: 3. The CDR3 covers 15 residues. CDR3 region: CASSLGLAGTDTQYF. Written as DNA, the CDR3 is TGCGCCAGCAGCTTAGGACTAGCCGGCACAGATACGCAGTATTTT. Full variable domain (rest looked up from reference TRBV5-1 and TRBJ2-3): KAGVTQTPRYLIKTRGQQVTLSCSPISGHRSVSWYQQTPGQGLQFLFEYFSETQRNKGNFPGRFSGRQFSNSRSEMNVSTLELGDSALYLCASSLGLAGTDTQYFGPGTRLTVL.

Concerning this clone: This may be a read error: a much more frequent sequence differs by one nucleotide. This specimen includes other DNA sequences encoding the same CDR3. This sequence joins TRBV30 and TRBJ2-7, with D uncertain. The CDR3 totals 12 residues. Germline V gene data show CDR1 as GTSNPN and CDR2 as SVGIG (reference sequence). CDR3 sequence (DNA): TGTGCTTGGAGTGTGGGTCCCTACGAGCAGTACTTC. Its protein product is CAWSVGPYEQYF.

The rearrangement joins TRBV27 to TRBJ2-5, with 7 bases fitting TRBD2. Germline V gene sequence: CDR1 MNHEY, CDR2 SMNVEV (reference sequence). The CDR3 runs to 15 residues. V lost 8 bases to trimming and J lost 5 bases; unmatched junction nucleotides: 14. The CDR3 DNA reads as TGTGCCAGCGGGAATTGGGCGGGAGAAGGGGAGACCCAGTACTTC. Translated: CASGNWAGEGETQYF.

The rearrangement links TRBV7-2 to TRBJ2-7; no clear D gene. Trimming took off 5 bases at V and 3 bases at J, with 8 bases between the two ends. Germline CDR1 reads SGHTA; CDR2 reads FQGNSA. The CDR3 covers 12 residues. The DNA of the CDR3 is TGTGCCAGCAGCGAAATTAGCTACGAGCAGTACTTC. Encoded protein: CASSEISYEQYF.

This chain connects TRBV6-1 to TRBJ2-5, with D possibly TRBD2 on 6 matching bases. V lost 1 base, J lost 2 bases, and 8 bases lay in between. The CDR3 loop spans 14 amino acids. In germline, CDR1 is MNHNS, CDR2 SASEGT. This CDR3 is CASSEGLVQETQYF. In DNA form, the CDR3 reads TGTGCCAGCAGTGAAGGACTAGTTCAAGAGACCCAGTACTTC.

The chain joins TRBV10-3 to TRBJ2-5, with 9 bases that match TRBD1. Germline CDR1 is ENHRY and CDR2 is SYGVKD. V gave up 4 bases and J gave up 2 bases; unmatched junction bases: 8. The CDR3 spans 16 residues. The DNA for the CDR3 is TGTGCCATCAGTGGGGGGACAGGGTACCCACAAGAGACCCAGTACTTC. Translation gives CAISGGTGYPQETQYF.